These 15 T cell receptor beta chains share one sample of origin, sequenced in a study of T cell responses to AZD1222 COVID-19 vaccine. Assay used: immunoSEQ multiplex PCR; TCRdb lists only in-frame clones, some missing. This table has about 160,000 clones, 80% to 90% appearing once. The sequencing used peripheral blood, collected on day 0 of AZD1222 vaccination. The receptors were gathered from an adult in good health.

V usage is TRBV18 and J usage is TRBJ2-2, with 7 bases matching TRBD1. There are 16 residues in the CDR3. Germline CDR1 reads KGHSH; CDR2 reads LQKENI. The V gene end was trimmed by 2 bases and the J gene end by 3 bases; junction bases not matched to a gene: 6. The CDR3 DNA follows: TGTGCCAGCTCACCAGGCCTCCAGGGGGACACCGGGGAGCTGTTTTTT. Translated: CASSPGLQGDTGELFF.

The gene calls are TRBV9 and TRBJ1-3, with TRBD1 matching 9 bases. Trimming took 4 bases from V and 4 from J; bases not matched to a gene: 6. The length of the CDR3 is 15 residues. Germline lookup yields CDR1 SGDLS and CDR2 YYNGEE. The CDR3 region is CASSPDRGGGNTIYF. The CDR3 DNA reads as TGTGCCAGCAGCCCCGACAGGGGGGGCGGAAACACCATATATTTT.

J is TRBJ2-5 and V is TRBV5-1, with TRBD1 matching 8 bases. The germline V gene encodes CDR1 SGHRS and CDR2 YFSETQ. Germline trimming cut 4 bases from V and 2 bases from J; bases unmatched to any gene: 7. This CDR3 is 15 amino acids long. As DNA, the CDR3 is TGCGCCAGCAGCCGACAGGGGAGTCTACAAGAGACCCAGTACTTC. Amino acids: CASSRQGSLQETQYF.

The V call is TRBV25-1, the J call TRBJ2-7, with TRBD1 as a possible D gene (7 bases). The CDR3 extends over 14 amino acids. V dropped 6 bases and J dropped 6 bases, with 18 bases sitting between them. Germline loops: CDR1 MGHDK, CDR2 SYGVNS. CDR3 in amino acids: CASSPRLQGGEQYF. DNA for the CDR3: TGTGCCAGCAGCCCACGTTTGCAGGGGGGCGAGCAGTACTTC.

This sequence joins TRBV5-1 and TRBJ1-2; D unresolved. Trimming stripped 4 bases from V and 5 bases from J, with 6 bases between. CDR3 length: 11 amino acids. CDR1 SGHRS and CDR2 YFSETQ come from the germline V gene. CDR3 region: CASSGKYGYTF. In DNA, the CDR3 is TGCGCCAGCAGCGGAAAATATGGCTACACCTTC.

As DNA, the CDR3 is TGTGCCAGCAGCCAAGATCCGCCCTCTGAGGGGGGCCGGGAGACCCAGTACTTC. This gives the protein CASSQDPPSEGGRETQYF. The chain recombines TRBV3-1 (or the pseudogene TRBV3-2) with TRBJ2-5; D is tentatively TRBD1 or TRBD2 (6 bases each). Trimming pared 0 bases from V and 5 bases from J, leaving 22 bases between. CDR1 is LGHDT and CDR2 is YNNKEL in the germline V gene (reference sequence). This CDR3 is built from 18 residues.

The chain has TRBV7-9 and TRBJ1-2; no clear D gene. This CDR3 has 14 residues. CDR1 and CDR2 (germline): SEHNR, FQNEAQ (reference sequence). V was shortened by 0 bases and J by 6 bases, with 11 bases between the two germline ends. CDR3 bases: TGTGCCAGCAGCTTAGCGGCCGGGCTTCATGGCTACACCTTC. This encodes CASSLAAGLHGYTF.

V usage is TRBV29-1 and J usage is TRBJ2-5; D is unclear. V was pared by 7 bases and J by 2 bases, with 11 bases between. In germline, CDR1 is SQVTM, CDR2 ANQGSEA. This CDR3 has 12 amino acids. The CDR3 sequence: CSARVQQETQYF. Written as DNA, the CDR3 is TGCAGCGCCCGGGTCCAACAAGAGACCCAGTACTTC.

The rearrangement uses TRBV3-1 (or the pseudogene TRBV3-2) and TRBJ2-7; TRBD2 matches at 9 bases. The germline gives CDR1 LGHDT, CDR2 YNNKEL (reference sequence). This CDR3 is 18 amino acids long. V shed 1 base, J shed 6 bases, and the junction held 16 bases outside the gene matches. CDR3 amino acids: CASSQVEAGGPVKGEQYF. In DNA form, the CDR3 reads TGTGCCAGCAGCCAAGTCGAGGCGGGAGGGCCTGTAAAAGGCGAGCAGTACTTC.

The V and J genes are TRBV3-1 (or the pseudogene TRBV3-2) and TRBJ2-3; D might be TRBD1 (8 bases). Germline-derived CDR1 and CDR2 are LGHDT and YNNKEL (reference sequence). Trimming left V 0 bases short and J 2 bases short, with 30 bases between. This CDR3 is 22 amino acids long. CDR3 nucleotide sequence: TGTGCCAGCAGCCAAGACCCCGCGAGCAGGGGGCGTAGAGGGAGGGCCACAGATACGCAGTATTTT. It is translated as CASSQDPASRGRRGRATDTQYF.

The V gene is TRBV7-2, the J gene TRBJ1-2, with D possibly matching TRBD1 (6 bases). Trimming shortened V by 6 bases and J by 1 base, and 15 bases separated the two germline ends. CDR1 and CDR2 from the germline V gene are SGHTA and FQGNSA. CDR3 length: 15 amino acids. The CDR3 is CASSRGGGGNYGYTF. The CDR3 DNA reads as TGTGCCAGCAGTCGAGGGGGGGGAGGTAACTATGGCTACACCTTC.

V gene TRBV28 combines with J gene TRBJ1-1, with D hard to call. From germline, CDR1 is MDHEN and CDR2 SYDVKM. The ends were cut back, 2 bases at V and 10 bases at J, with 14 bases in the middle. The length of the CDR3 is 13 residues. CDR3: CASSLEGGFGAFF. CDR3 DNA: TGTGCCAGCAGTTTAGAGGGTGGGTTTGGAGCTTTCTTT.

The table lists this clone with a count of one. This chain uses TRBV20-1 with TRBJ1-5; D possibly corresponds to TRBD1 (5 bases). Trimming removed 3 bases from V and 6 bases from J, with 15 bases in between. Germline-derived CDR1 and CDR2 are DFQATT and SNEGSKA (reference sequence). The CDR3 loop spans 14 amino acids. The CDR3 DNA reads TGCAGTGCTAGTCGGGGAGGGGTAAGTCAGCCCCAGCATTTT. Encoded protein: CSASRGGVSQPQHF.

V gene TRBV5-1 combines with J gene TRBJ2-7; 13 bases agree with TRBD2. The CDR3 loop spans 14 amino acids. V was clipped by 4 bases and J by 6 bases; unmatched bases: 4. Germline V gene lookup returns CDR1 SGHRS and CDR2 YFSETQ. The CDR3 DNA sequence: TGCGCCAGCAGCCTACGGACTAGCGGGAGCGAGCAGTACTTC. It yields the protein CASSLRTSGSEQYF.

V is TRBV3-1 (or the pseudogene TRBV3-2) and J is TRBJ1-2, with 10 bases fitting TRBD1. V trimming: 1 base; J trimming: 7 bases; junction bases outside the gene matches: 9. CDR1 and CDR2 (germline): LGHDT, YNNKEL (reference sequence). CDR3 length: 16 residues. The DNA for the CDR3 is TGTGCCAGCAGCCAAGGATTGTTGGGACAGGGGCCTGGCTACACCTTC. Protein: CASSQGLLGQGPGYTF.